This TCR beta chain was profiled in a study of CD8+CD57+ T cells in acquired aplastic anemia (dated by TCRdb to 2016 to 2019). Study-wide context: DNA extracted from sorted CD4+ and CD8+ cells had a mean of approximately 3.4 ug, with a range of roughly 0.18 to 27.4 ug. A CD8+CD57+ expansion meant a frequency higher than the mean frequency seen in healthy subjects.

General findings and caveats noted by the study authors: Patients and healthy controls showed no significant difference in CD8+ Simpson's diversity (P=0.060). About 29 CD8+ CDR3 sequences were found to be shared between patients and controls, but these sequences appeared to be highly expressed in patients and within the immunodominant clones of the patients.

Genomic DNA was used as template for profiling of TCR beta VDJ combinations and CDR3 sequences. An Illumina HiSeq 2000 was the platform used for TCR repertoire sequencing. For the original study's pipeline: TRBV/TRBJ rearrangement plots, CDR3 size and DJ length profiles, and Simpson's diversity index were used to assess repertoires. The immunodominant clone was defined as the most abundant DNA sequence in deep sequencing data. CDR3 amino acid sequences were checked for sharing between subjects and were compared against published repertoires and the VDJdb database. TCRdb cleaned the public reads at Q25 with fastp, built clones with MiXCR and kept in-frame beta chains. Rows matching on CDR3 protein sequence are summarized as one entry with the most common DNA and genes. The V and J calls reflect TCRdb's pipeline rather than the authors' work. The sample table shows just over 150,000 distinct CDR3 sequences, and around 48% are seen once. The ten largest clones take up roughly 30% of the sample.

Regarding this clonotype: The antigen this receptor binds is unknown. No quality values exist for individual bases; no much larger clone is one base distant.

The CDR3 runs 15 amino acids, cysteine and phenylalanine included. This entry keeps only the CDR3 DNA: 45 bases, framed from base 1. Unmatched junction bases come to 7, with V trimmed by 1 base and J by 4 bases. The germline V gene provides CDR1 SGHVS and CDR2 FNYEAQ. Patients chosen for sequencing had shown expansion of CD8+CD57+ cells by flow cytometry. Every patient had severe acquired aplastic anemia, diagnosed using the International Study of Aplastic Anemia and Agranulocytosis and Camitta criteria. No therapy had been received by the patients at the time of blood sampling. The study deep-sequenced TCR repertoires of sorted CD4+ and CD8+ blood T cells from severe aplastic anemia patients and healthy subjects. Patients were enrolled under clinicaltrials.gov protocols 00001620, 01623167, 00001397, 00071045, 00081523 and 00961064 in the USA. Ficoll-Paque density gradient centrifugation was used to isolate peripheral blood mononuclear cells. Before DNA extraction, CD4+ and CD8+ T cells were sorted with FACS or magnetic beads.

Sequencing was performed on sorted CD4+, CD8+, or CD8+CD57+ T cells (not recorded which) from PBMCs. This receptor was identified in a human donor with aplastic anemia. Recombination linked TRBV7-6 to TRBJ2-7; TRBD1 aligns with 7 central bases. The sequence in DNA is TGTGCCAGCAGCTTAGAGCAGGGGGTGCGGTACGAGCAGTACTTC. Its protein is CASSLEQGVRYEQYF. Where the CDR3 stops, the reference TRBV7-6 and TRBJ2-7 genes take over; the full variable domain is GAGVSQSPRYKVTKRGQDVALRCDPISGHVSLYWYRQALGQGPEFLTYFNYEAQQDKSGLPNDRFSAERPEGSISTLTIQRTEQRDSAMYRCASSLEQGVRYEQYFGPGTRLTVT.